A single T cell receptor beta chain is shown here with its context. What it recognizes is unknown. The data were obtained in a study of CD8+ T cells in alopecia areata. Study conclusions and caveats: Lesional scalp exceeded normal scalp in clonality, especially in alopecia totalis/universalis. Many expanded lesional clones persisted in scalp and blood during tofacitinib treatment.

Treatment reported: oral pan-JAK inhibitor, 5-10 mg twice daily. Extracted RNA was reverse transcribed into cDNA, the sequencing template. Measured with immunoSEQ multiplex PCR; TCRdb has only the in-frame clones, and not every one. This table has about 210,000 clones, 64% appearing once. The CDR3 runs 14 residues. V was shortened by 6 bases and J by 3 bases, with 9 bases between the two germline ends. In germline, CDR1 is LNHDA, CDR2 SQIVND (reference sequence). The chain combines TRBV19 with TRBJ2-6, with unresolved D. This TCR derives from a human donor with alopecia areata. The specimen comprised CD4+ T cells sorted from blood, sampled at week 4, from a patient treated with tofacitinib. The CDR3 DNA sequence: TGTGCCAGTAGACGACCGGGTGGGGCCAACGTCCTGACTTTC. As protein: CASRRPGGANVLTF.